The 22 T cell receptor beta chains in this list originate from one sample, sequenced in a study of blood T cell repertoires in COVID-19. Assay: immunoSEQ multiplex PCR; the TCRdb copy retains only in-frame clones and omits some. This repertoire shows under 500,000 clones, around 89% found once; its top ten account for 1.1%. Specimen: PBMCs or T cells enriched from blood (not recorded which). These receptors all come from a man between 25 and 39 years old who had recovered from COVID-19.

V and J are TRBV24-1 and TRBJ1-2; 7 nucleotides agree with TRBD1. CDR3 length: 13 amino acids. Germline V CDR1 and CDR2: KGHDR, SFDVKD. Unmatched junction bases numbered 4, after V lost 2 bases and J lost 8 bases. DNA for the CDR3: TGTGCCACCAGTGATTCGACAGGGAGAGGCTACACCTTC. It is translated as CATSDSTGRGYTF.

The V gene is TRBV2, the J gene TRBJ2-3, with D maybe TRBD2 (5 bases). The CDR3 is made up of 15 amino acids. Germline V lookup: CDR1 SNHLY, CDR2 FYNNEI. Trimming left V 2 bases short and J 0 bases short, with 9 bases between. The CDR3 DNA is TGTGCCAGCAGTGAAAACGGGATTAGCACAGATACGCAGTATTTT. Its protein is CASSENGISTDTQYF.

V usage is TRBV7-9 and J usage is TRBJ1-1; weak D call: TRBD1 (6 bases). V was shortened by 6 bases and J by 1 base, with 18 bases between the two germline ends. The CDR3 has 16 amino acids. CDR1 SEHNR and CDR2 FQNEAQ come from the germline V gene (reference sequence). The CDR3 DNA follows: TGTGCCAGCAGTCAGGAACAGGGCCTGGGGAACACTGAAGCTTTCTTT. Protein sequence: CASSQEQGLGNTEAFF.

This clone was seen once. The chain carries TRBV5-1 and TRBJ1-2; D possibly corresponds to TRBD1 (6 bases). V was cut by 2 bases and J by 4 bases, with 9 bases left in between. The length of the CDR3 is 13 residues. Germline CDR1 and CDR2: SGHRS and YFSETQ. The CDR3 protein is CASSFGTSYGYTF. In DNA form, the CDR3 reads TGCGCCAGCAGCTTCGGGACAAGCTATGGCTACACCTTC.

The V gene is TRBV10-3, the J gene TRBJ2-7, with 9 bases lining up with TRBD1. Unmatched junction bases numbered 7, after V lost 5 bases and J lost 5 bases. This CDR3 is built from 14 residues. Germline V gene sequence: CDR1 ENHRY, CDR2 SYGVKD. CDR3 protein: CAISPQGAANEQYF. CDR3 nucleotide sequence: TGTGCCATCAGTCCACAGGGGGCGGCTAACGAGCAGTACTTC.

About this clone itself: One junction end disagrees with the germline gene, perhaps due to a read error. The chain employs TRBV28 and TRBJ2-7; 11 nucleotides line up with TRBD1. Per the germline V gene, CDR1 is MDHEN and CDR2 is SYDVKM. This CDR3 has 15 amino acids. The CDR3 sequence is CARRLGTGGGYEQYF. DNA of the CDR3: TGTGCCCGCAGACTAGGGACAGGGGGGGGGTACGAGCAGTACTTC.

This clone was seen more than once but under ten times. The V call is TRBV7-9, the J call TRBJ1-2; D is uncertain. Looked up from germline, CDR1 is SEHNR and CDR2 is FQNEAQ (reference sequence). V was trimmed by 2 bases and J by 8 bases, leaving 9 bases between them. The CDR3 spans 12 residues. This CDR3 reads CASSLSLRGYTF. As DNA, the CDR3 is TGTGCCAGCAGCTTATCCCTGAGGGGCTACACCTTC.

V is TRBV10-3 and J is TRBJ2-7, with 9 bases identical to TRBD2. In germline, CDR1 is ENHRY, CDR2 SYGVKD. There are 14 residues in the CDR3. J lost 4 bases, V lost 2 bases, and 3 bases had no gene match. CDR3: CAISELAGRYEQYF. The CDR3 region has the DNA TGTGCCATCAGTGAGCTAGCGGGACGGTACGAGCAGTACTTC.

The CDR3 region is CASTAGAYGNTIYF. For the CDR3, the DNA is TGTGCCAGTACCGCAGGCGCGTACGGAAACACCATATATTTT. The V call is TRBV19, the J call TRBJ1-3; D is unclear. The CDR3 consists of 14 residues. V lost 7 bases and J 4 bases, leaving 14 bases between the germline ends. The germline V gene encodes CDR1 LNHDA and CDR2 SQIVND (reference sequence).

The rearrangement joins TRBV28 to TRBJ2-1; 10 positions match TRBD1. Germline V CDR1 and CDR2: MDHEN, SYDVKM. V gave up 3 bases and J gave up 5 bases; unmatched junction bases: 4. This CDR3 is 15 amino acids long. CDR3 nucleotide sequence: TGTGCCAGCAGTTTGTCCGGGACAGGGGACAATGAGCAGTTCTTC. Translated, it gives CASSLSGTGDNEQFF. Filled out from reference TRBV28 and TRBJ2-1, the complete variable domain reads DVKVTQSSRYLVKRTGEKVFLECVQDMDHENMFWYRQDPGLGLRLIYFSYDVKMKEKGDIPEGYSVSREKKERFSLILESASTNQTSMYLCASSLSGTGDNEQFFGPGTRLTVL.

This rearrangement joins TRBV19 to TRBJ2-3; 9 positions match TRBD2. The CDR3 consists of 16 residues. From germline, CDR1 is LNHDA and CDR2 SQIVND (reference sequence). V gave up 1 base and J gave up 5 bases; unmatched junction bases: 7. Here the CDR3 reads CASSIAGGRAGDTQYF. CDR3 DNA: TGTGCCAGTAGTATAGCTGGCGGGAGGGCCGGAGATACGCAGTATTTT.

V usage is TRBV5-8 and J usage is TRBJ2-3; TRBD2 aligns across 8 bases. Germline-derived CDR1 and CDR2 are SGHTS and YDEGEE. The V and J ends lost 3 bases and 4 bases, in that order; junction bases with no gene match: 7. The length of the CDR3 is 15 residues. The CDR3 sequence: CASSYLWTSSDTQYF. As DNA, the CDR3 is TGTGCCAGCAGCTACCTGTGGACTAGCTCAGATACGCAGTATTTT.

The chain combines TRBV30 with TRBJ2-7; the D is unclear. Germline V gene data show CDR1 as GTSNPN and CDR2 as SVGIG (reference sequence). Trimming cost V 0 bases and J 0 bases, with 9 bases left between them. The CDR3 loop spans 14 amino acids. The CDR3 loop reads CAWSVALSSYEQYF. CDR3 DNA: TGTGCCTGGAGTGTAGCGCTTAGCTCCTACGAGCAGTACTTC.

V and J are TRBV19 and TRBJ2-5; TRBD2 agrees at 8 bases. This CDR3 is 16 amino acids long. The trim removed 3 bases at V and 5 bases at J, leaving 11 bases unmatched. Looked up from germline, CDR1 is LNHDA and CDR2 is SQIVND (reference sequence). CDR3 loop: CASSMESWGGRETQYF. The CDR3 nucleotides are TGTGCCAGTAGTATGGAATCGTGGGGCGGGAGGGAGACCCAGTACTTC.

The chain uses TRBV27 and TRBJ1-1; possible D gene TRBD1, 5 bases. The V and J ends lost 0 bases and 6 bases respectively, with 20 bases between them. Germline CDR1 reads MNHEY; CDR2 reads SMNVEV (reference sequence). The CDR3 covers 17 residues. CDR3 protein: CASSLSTGALHKPEAFF. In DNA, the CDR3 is TGTGCCAGCAGTTTATCCACAGGAGCCCTGCATAAGCCTGAAGCTTTCTTT.

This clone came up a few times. The CDR3 loop is CASSLTGNSNQPQHF. In nucleotides, the CDR3 is TGTGCCAGTAGTCTTACAGGAAATAGCAATCAGCCCCAGCATTTT. The gene calls are TRBV19 and TRBJ1-5; D perhaps matches TRBD1 (5 bases). CDR3 length: 15 amino acids. The germline CDR1 and CDR2 sequences are LNHDA and SQIVND (reference sequence). Trimming cost V 5 bases and J 0 bases, with 11 bases left between them. The whole variable domain, filled in from reference TRBV19 and TRBJ1-5, reads DGGITQSPKYLFRKEGQNVTLSCEQNLNHDAMYWYRQDPGQGLRLIYYSQIVNDFQKGDIAEGYSVSREKKESFPLTVTSAQKNPTAFYLCASSLTGNSNQPQHFGDGTRLSIL.

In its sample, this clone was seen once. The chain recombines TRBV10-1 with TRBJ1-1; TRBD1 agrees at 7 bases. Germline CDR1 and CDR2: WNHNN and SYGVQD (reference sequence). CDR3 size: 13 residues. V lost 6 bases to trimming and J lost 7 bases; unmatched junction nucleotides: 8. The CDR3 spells CASSLQGRLEAFF. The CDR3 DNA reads TGCGCCAGCAGCTTACAGGGGCGACTTGAAGCTTTCTTT.

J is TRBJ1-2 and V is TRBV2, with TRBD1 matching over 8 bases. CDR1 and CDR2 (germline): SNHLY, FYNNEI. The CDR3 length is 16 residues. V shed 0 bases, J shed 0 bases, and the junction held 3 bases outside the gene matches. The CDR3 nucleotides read TGTGCCAGCAGTGAAGCGACAGGGGCGACTAACTATGGCTACACCTTC. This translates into CASSEATGATNYGYTF.

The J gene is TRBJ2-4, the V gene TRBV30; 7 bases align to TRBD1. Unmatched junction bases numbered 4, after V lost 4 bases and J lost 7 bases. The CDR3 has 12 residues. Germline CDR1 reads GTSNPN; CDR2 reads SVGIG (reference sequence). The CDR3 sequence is CAWTPTGNIQYF. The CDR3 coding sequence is TGTGCCTGGACACCGACAGGGAACATTCAGTACTTC. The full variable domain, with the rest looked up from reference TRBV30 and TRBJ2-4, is SQTIHQWPATLVQPVGSPLSLECTVEGTSNPNLYWYRQAAGRGLQLLFYSVGIGQISSEVPQNLSASRPQDRQFILSSKKLLLSDSGFYLCAWTPTGNIQYFGAGTRLSVL.

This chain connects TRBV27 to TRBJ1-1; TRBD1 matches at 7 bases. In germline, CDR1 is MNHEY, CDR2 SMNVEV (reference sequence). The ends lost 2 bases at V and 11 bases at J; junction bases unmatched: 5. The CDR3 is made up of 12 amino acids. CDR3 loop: CASSLNRGMAFF. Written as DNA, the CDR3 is TGTGCCAGCAGTTTAAACAGGGGCATGGCTTTCTTT.

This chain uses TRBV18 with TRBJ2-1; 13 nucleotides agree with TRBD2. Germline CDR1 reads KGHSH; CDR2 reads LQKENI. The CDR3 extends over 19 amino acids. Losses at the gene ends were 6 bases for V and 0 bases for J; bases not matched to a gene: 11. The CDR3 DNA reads TGTGCCAGCTCCCCCAGGACTAGCGGGAGCTTAAGCTCCTACAATGAGCAGTTCTTC. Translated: CASSPRTSGSLSSYNEQFF.

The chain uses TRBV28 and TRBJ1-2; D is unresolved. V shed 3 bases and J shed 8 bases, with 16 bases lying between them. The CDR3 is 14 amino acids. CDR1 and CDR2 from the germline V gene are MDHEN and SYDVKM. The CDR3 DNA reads TGTGCCAGCAGTTTTACCCCGCCCCCGGGAGGCTACACCTTC. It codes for CASSFTPPPGGYTF.